This passage covers 17 T cell receptor beta chains from one sample sequenced in a study of T cells in Graves' hyperthyroidism and ophthalmopathy (dated by TCRdb to the late 2010s). Library preparation employed multiplex PCR. Reads for this sample came from an Illumina HiSeq 2000. TCR beta CDR3 regions were amplified from RNA transcripts. The TCR CDR3 was subjected to a first round of RT-PCR using the HTBI primer set and the Qiagen OneStep RT-PCR kit. TCRdb ran its own pipeline on the public reads, namely fastp trimming at Q25 and MiXCR clone calling, and kept in-frame beta chains. Each entry merges the rows of one CDR3 protein and shows their most common DNA and genes. Counted in this sample were 550,000 to 700,000 distinct CDR3 sequences; around 46% of them appeared once. Of the sample, roughly 20% is held by the ten largest clones. Specimen: peripheral blood or thyroid tissue (not recorded which). The receptors shown here come from an adult woman with Graves' disease, either hyperthyroidism or ophthalmopathy (not recorded which).

The chain combines TRBV7-9 with TRBJ1-1; TRBD1 matches at 8 bases. With 5 bases clipped from V and 3 bases from J, the junction kept 2 bases outside the gene matches. The CDR3 has 13 residues. Germline CDR1 SEHNR, CDR2 FQNEAQ (reference sequence). CDR3 nucleotides: TGTGCCAGCAGCGCGACAGGGGACACTGAAGCTTTCTTT. This encodes CASSATGDTEAFF.

This clonotype was recorded at least ten times. V usage is TRBV14 and J usage is TRBJ1-2; the D gene is possibly TRBD1 (5 bases). The CDR3 loop spans 13 amino acids. Germline CDR1 and CDR2: SGHDN and FVKESK. Trimming took 4 bases from V and 8 from J, leaving 14 bases between them. The DNA for the CDR3 is TGTGCCAGCAGCCGGATACAGGACTTCGGCTACACCTTC. Its protein is CASSRIQDFGYTF. The whole variable domain, remainder taken from reference TRBV14 and TRBJ1-2, is EAGVTQFPSHSVIEKGQTVTLRCDPISGHDNLYWYRRVMGKEIKFLLHFVKESKQDESGMPNNRFLAERTGGTYSTLKVQPAELEDSGVYFCASSRIQDFGYTFGSGTRLTVV.

This clonotype was recorded at least ten times. This chain joins TRBV6-5 and TRBJ1-5; D gene unclear. The V end was cut by 5 bases, the J end by 4 bases, with 15 bases between. Germline CDR1 reads MNHEY; CDR2 reads SVGAGI. The CDR3 runs 15 residues. The CDR3 here is CASSERARHNQPQHF. In DNA form, the CDR3 reads TGTGCCAGCAGTGAGAGGGCACGTCATAATCAGCCCCAGCATTTT.

The chain carries TRBV27 and TRBJ1-5; D remains unclear. Looked up from germline, CDR1 is MNHEY and CDR2 is SMNVEV (reference sequence). CDR3 length: 15 amino acids. Deletions cut 0 bases from V and 7 bases from J, with 13 bases between. The DNA for the CDR3 is TGTGCCAGCAGTTTATCGAGGGAGGGCGGGCAGCCCCAGCATTTT. Translation gives CASSLSREGGQPQHF.

The V gene is TRBV19, the J gene TRBJ1-5, with a weak D call TRBD1 (6 bases). The length of the CDR3 is 12 residues. Germline CDR1 reads LNHDA; CDR2 reads SQIVND (reference sequence). Trimming took off 2 bases at V and 12 bases at J, with 11 bases between the two ends. CDR3 in amino acids: CASSIQGHIQHF. CDR3 DNA: TGTGCCAGTAGTATACAGGGACACATCCAGCATTTT.

This chain connects TRBV10-3 to TRBJ1-2; D unresolved. The germline V gene encodes CDR1 ENHRY and CDR2 SYGVKD. CDR3 length equals 12 residues. V shed 11 bases and J shed 3 bases, with 13 bases lying between them. DNA for the CDR3: TGTGCCGCCGGGCGGGGAGACTATGGCTACACCTTC. Protein product: CAAGRGDYGYTF.

For the CDR3, the DNA is TGTGCCAGCAGCAGACAGTCGTGGGAGACCCAGTACTTC. Translation gives CASSRQSWETQYF. V usage is TRBV12-3 or TRBV12-4 and J usage is TRBJ2-5; D perhaps matches TRBD1 (5 bases). Trimming removed 6 bases from V and 5 bases from J, with 13 bases in between. The CDR3 consists of 13 residues.

The V and J genes are TRBV19 and TRBJ2-2; 7 bases align to TRBD2. Germline V lookup: CDR1 LNHDA, CDR2 SQIVND (reference sequence). The CDR3 contains 16 residues. Unmatched junction bases numbered 7, after V lost 4 bases and J lost 2 bases. The CDR3 DNA follows: TGTGCCAGTAGTACCGGACTAGGGCGAAACACCGGGGAGCTGTTTTTT. Translation gives CASSTGLGRNTGELFF.

In this sample, this clonotype turned up a few times. The CDR3 region is CASSSIGGQETQYF. The CDR3 DNA reads TGTGCCAGCAGCTCCATTGGGGGTCAAGAGACCCAGTACTTC. The J gene is TRBJ2-5, the V gene TRBV5-6; D might be TRBD1 or TRBD2, each matching 5 bases. Trimming stripped 3 bases from V and 2 bases from J, with 11 bases between. Per the germline V gene, CDR1 is SGHDT and CDR2 is YYEEEE. CDR3 length: 14 residues.

On this clonotype itself: A clone one base away is much larger, so this may be a read error. This likely comes from a read error, as the CDR3 has no conserved phenylalanine or tryptophan at its end. The gene calls are TRBV5-1 and TRBJ2-7; D gene ambiguous. The CDR3 runs to 14 residues. Per germline, CDR1 SGHRS and CDR2 YFSETQ. Trimming removed 2 bases from V and 0 bases from J, with 9 bases in between. In DNA, the CDR3 is TGCGCCAGCAGCTTTGGACCCTCCTCCTACGAGCAGTACCTC. Protein: CASSFGPSSYEQYL.

This chain joins TRBV19 and TRBJ2-5, with 9 bases that match TRBD2. The CDR3 consists of 14 residues. Germline CDR1 is LNHDA and CDR2 is SQIVND (reference sequence). Unmatched junction bases numbered 7, after V lost 9 bases and J lost 2 bases. The CDR3 sequence is CASTGLANQETQYF. Here the CDR3 DNA reads TGTGCCAGCACCGGACTAGCGAATCAAGAGACCCAGTACTTC.

V gene TRBV7-2 combines with J gene TRBJ2-5, with D possibly being TRBD1 or TRBD2 (5 bases each). Germline assignment: CDR1 SGHTA and CDR2 FQGNSA. There are 14 residues in the CDR3. V lost 6 bases, J lost 4 bases, and 15 bases lay in between. CDR3 sequence (DNA): TGTGCCAGCAGAAGGGGACCCTCGGGAGAGACCCAGTACTTC. Translation gives CASRRGPSGETQYF. Variable domain in full (rest from reference TRBV7-2 and TRBJ2-5): GAGVSQSPSNKVTEKGKDVELRCDPISGHTALYWYRQSLGQGLEFLIYFQGNSAPDKSGLPSDRFSAERTGGSVSTLTIQRTQQEDSAVYLCASRRGPSGETQYFGPGTRLLVL.

The sample holds one count of this clonotype. V is TRBV2 and J is TRBJ1-3; 7 bases agree with TRBD1. Germline V gene sequence: CDR1 SNHLY, CDR2 FYNNEI. J gave up 0 bases and V 6 bases, and 8 bases lay outside the gene matches. CDR3 length: 16 amino acids. This CDR3 is CASSQQGQSSGNTIYF. DNA of the CDR3: TGTGCCAGCAGCCAACAGGGGCAGAGCTCTGGAAACACCATATATTTT.

This clonotype was detected only a few times. The gene calls are TRBV30 and TRBJ1-6, with D possibly being TRBD1 (5 bases). V lost 5 bases and J 8 bases, leaving 13 bases between the germline ends. Germline CDR1 GTSNPN, CDR2 SVGIG (reference sequence). This CDR3 contains 13 residues. The DNA of the CDR3 is TGTGCCTGGGTCGGTGGGGGGGATTCACCCCTCCACTTT. Translated: CAWVGGGDSPLHF.

The sample holds many counts of this clonotype. The chain couples TRBV5-1 to TRBJ2-3; 7 nucleotides line up with TRBD2. V was pared by 5 bases and J by 0 bases, with 6 bases of the junction left unmatched. Germline loops: CDR1 SGHRS, CDR2 YFSETQ. This CDR3 region has 15 residues. CDR3 nucleotides: TGCGCCAGCAGGCGTAGCGGGCGAAGCACAGATACGCAGTATTTT. Encoded protein: CASRRSGRSTDTQYF.

This clonotype was picked up many times. This sequence joins TRBV6-2 or TRBV6-3 and TRBJ2-5; 8 nucleotides match TRBD1. The CDR3 spans 11 residues. In germline, CDR1 is MNHEY, CDR2 SVGEGT. V lost 5 bases to trimming and J lost 7 bases; unmatched junction nucleotides: 0. The CDR3 DNA reads as TGTGCCAGCAGTGGACAGGGGACCCAGTACTTC. This encodes CASSGQGTQYF.

In its sample, this clonotype was seen many times. This chain links TRBV15 with TRBJ1-5; maybe TRBD1 (5 bases). The germline V gene has CDR1 LNHNV and CDR2 YYDKDF (reference sequence). The CDR3 covers 17 residues. V lost 3 bases to trimming and J lost 6 bases, with 21 bases between them. CDR3 nucleotides: TGTGCCACCAGCAGGCTCTGGGGGGAGGGTGAGGGTCAGCCCCAGCATTTT. It specifies CATSRLWGEGEGQPQHF.